A single sample is the source of the 32 T cell receptor beta chains below, sequenced in a study of blood T cell repertoires in COVID-19. Profiling relied on immunoSEQ multiplex PCR, and the TCRdb table lists in-frame clones only, not all of them. The sample carries 100,000 to 150,000 clones, 85% to 90% recorded once. The sequenced sample consisted of peripheral blood. These receptors came from a human donor in a cohort sampled during active COVID-19.

This sequence joins TRBV6-5 and TRBJ1-2; TRBD1 aligns across 9 bases. V trimming: 8 bases; J trimming: 4 bases; junction bases outside the gene matches: 8. The CDR3 length is 14 residues. CDR1 and CDR2 (germline): MNHEY, SVGAGI. As DNA, the CDR3 is TGTGCCAGCGGCCGGGACAGGGATCTCTATGGCTACACCTTC. It translates to CASGRDRDLYGYTF.

The rearrangement joins TRBV24-1 to TRBJ2-7, with 10 bases aligning to TRBD1. The CDR3 length is 17 residues. Per the germline V gene, CDR1 is KGHDR and CDR2 is SFDVKD. V lost 6 bases and J lost 4; bases outside the gene matches: 14. Written as DNA, the CDR3 is TGTGCCACCAGTAACCTTCCTTCTGACAGGGGGCTATACGAGCAGTACTTC. As protein: CATSNLPSDRGLYEQYF.

The chain recombines TRBV5-4 with TRBJ1-2, with TRBD1 as a possible D gene (5 bases). V lost 6 bases and J 6 bases, leaving 18 bases between the germline ends. The CDR3 length is 14 residues. Germline-derived CDR1 and CDR2 are SGHNT and YYREEE (reference sequence). The CDR3 is CASTSNGGGDGYTF. The CDR3 region has the DNA TGTGCCAGCACCTCGAACGGGGGAGGGGATGGCTACACCTTC.

This clone was counted between two and nine times. CDR3 DNA sequence: TGTGCCAGCAGTTTGACCGGGAGGAGCACTGAAGCTTTCTTT. This encodes CASSLTGRSTEAFF. The chain couples TRBV28 to TRBJ1-1; D remains unclear. This CDR3 spans 14 amino acids. V gave up 3 bases and J gave up 4 bases, with 12 bases separating them. CDR1 and CDR2 (germline): MDHEN, SYDVKM.

The CDR3 spells CASSLLGQGGTNEKLFF. The CDR3 nucleotides read TGTGCCAGCAGTTTACTGGGACAGGGTGGCACTAATGAAAAACTGTTTTTT. The gene calls are TRBV28 and TRBJ1-4; 9 nucleotides line up with TRBD1. V lost 2 bases to trimming and J lost 2 bases; unmatched junction nucleotides: 6. CDR3 size: 17 residues. Looked up from germline, CDR1 is MDHEN and CDR2 is SYDVKM. Looking up the rest from reference TRBV28 and TRBJ1-4 gives the full variable domain: DVKVTQSSRYLVKRTGEKVFLECVQDMDHENMFWYRQDPGLGLRLIYFSYDVKMKEKGDIPEGYSVSREKKERFSLILESASTNQTSMYLCASSLLGQGGTNEKLFFGSGTQLSVL.

This chain joins TRBV10-3 and TRBJ2-1; D is possibly TRBD2 (7 bases). V lost 11 bases and J lost 0, with 20 bases in between. In germline, CDR1 is ENHRY, CDR2 SYGVKD. The CDR3 totals 16 residues. CDR3 DNA: TGTGCCGCAAGAGGGGGGGGGACTTTCTCCTACAATGAGCAGTTCTTC. The encoded protein is CAARGGGTFSYNEQFF.

The gene calls are TRBV5-5 and TRBJ1-4; D may be TRBD1 (6 bases). This CDR3 has 15 residues. The germline CDR1 and CDR2 sequences are SGHKS and YYEKEE (reference sequence). Trimming removed 3 bases from V and 5 bases from J, with 14 bases in between. The CDR3 spells CASSSPTGTNEKLFF. As DNA, the CDR3 is TGTGCCAGCAGCTCGCCAACAGGGACGAATGAAAAACTGTTTTTT.

The chain links TRBV7-2 to TRBJ2-3; weak D call: TRBD1 (5 bases). The CDR3 extends over 15 amino acids. The V gene's germline CDR1 is SGHTA and CDR2 FQGNSA. With 2 bases removed from V and 0 bases from J, the gap between germline ends came to 9 bases. The CDR3: CASSLPGFSTDTQYF. The CDR3, as DNA: TGTGCCAGCAGCTTACCAGGGTTTAGCACAGATACGCAGTATTTT.

A remark on this clone: At one boundary the junction diverges from the germline segment, which might be a read error. The rearrangement uses TRBV2 and TRBJ1-6; D might be TRBD1 (5 bases). Germline CDR1 and CDR2: SNHLY and FYNNEI. The CDR3 has 12 residues. CDR3: CASRAEGRYLSF. The DNA for the CDR3 is TGTGCCAGCAGAGCGGAGGGACGCTACCTGTCGTTT.

The rearrangement joins TRBV29-1 to TRBJ2-3; a weak D match, TRBD2 (5 bases). Trimming cost V 6 bases and J 10 bases, with 17 bases left between them. Per germline, CDR1 SQVTM and CDR2 ANQGSEA. The CDR3 runs 12 residues. Written as DNA, the CDR3 is TGCAGCGTGCAGTTTTTGGGAGAGGCGCAGTATTTT. It codes for CSVQFLGEAQYF.

In nucleotides, the CDR3 is TGTGCCAGCAGCCCAGGCGGGAGGAGCTACAATGAGCAGTTCTTC. This gives the protein CASSPGGRSYNEQFF. This chain joins TRBV28 and TRBJ2-1; 8 nucleotides agree with TRBD2. Trimming at V came to 6 bases and at J to 3 bases, leaving 7 bases not matched to a gene. The germline CDR1 and CDR2 sequences are MDHEN and SYDVKM. The CDR3 contains 15 residues.

CDR3 protein: CASSVRDGLADTQYF. Here the CDR3 DNA reads TGTGCCAGCAGCGTACGGGATGGTCTCGCAGATACGCAGTATTTT. J is TRBJ2-3 and V is TRBV9, with D perhaps matching TRBD2 (5 bases). Trimming stripped 1 base from V and 4 bases from J, with 13 bases between. The CDR3 is 15 residues long. Germline V CDR1 and CDR2: SGDLS, YYNGEE.

CDR3 in amino acids: CASSQIGRGGRATQYF. The CDR3 region has the DNA TGTGCCAGCAGCCAAATCGGAAGGGGGGGCCGGGCTACGCAGTATTTT. V gene TRBV14 combines with J gene TRBJ2-3; D might be TRBD2 (7 bases). Per the germline V gene, CDR1 is SGHDN and CDR2 is FVKESK. The CDR3 loop spans 16 amino acids. V shed 2 bases and J shed 8 bases, with 20 bases lying between them.

J is TRBJ1-5 and V is TRBV2; 8 bases line up with TRBD1. J was trimmed by 4 bases and V by 9 bases; bases with no gene match: 11. Germline values: CDR1 SNHLY, CDR2 FYNNEI. The CDR3 loop spans 15 amino acids. Here the CDR3 reads CASRATTGANQPQHF. In DNA form, the CDR3 reads TGTGCCAGTAGAGCCACGACAGGGGCGAATCAGCCCCAGCATTTT.

The rearrangement joins TRBV15 to TRBJ2-3; maybe TRBD2 (7 bases). CDR1 is LNHNV and CDR2 is YYDKDF in the germline V gene (reference sequence). V dropped 4 bases and J dropped 2 bases, with 19 bases sitting between them. The CDR3 totals 17 residues. This chain's CDR3 is CATSTGSGRGHTDTQYF. The CDR3 bases are TGTGCCACCAGCACCGGGTCGGGGCGGGGGCACACAGATACGCAGTATTTT. Complete variable domain (other parts from reference TRBV15 and TRBJ2-3): DAMVIQNPRYQVTQFGKPVTLSCSQTLNHNVMYWYQQKSSQAPKLLFHYYDKDFNNEADTPDNFQSRRPNTSFCFLDIRSPGLGDTAMYLCATSTGSGRGHTDTQYFGPGTRLTVL.

This clone was detected only once. The genes are TRBV3-1 (or the pseudogene TRBV3-2) and TRBJ2-5; maybe TRBD2 (6 bases). Trimming shortened V by 3 bases and J by 0 bases, and 14 bases separated the two germline ends. This CDR3 has 16 amino acids. Germline loops: CDR1 LGHDT, CDR2 YNNKEL (reference sequence). This chain's CDR3 is CASSQIGEVYQETQYF. The CDR3 nucleotides read TGTGCCAGCAGCCAGATCGGGGAGGTCTACCAAGAGACCCAGTACTTC.

A single count supports this clone. This chain links TRBV19 with TRBJ2-7; 9 bases fit TRBD1. CDR1 is LNHDA, CDR2 SQIVND, per germline (reference sequence). The CDR3 is 15 residues long. V shed 7 bases and J 5 bases; nucleotides not matched to a gene: 12. CDR3 loop: CASTEHRGRSHEQYF. CDR3 DNA: TGTGCCAGTACCGAACACAGGGGGCGATCCCACGAGCAGTACTTC. The whole variable domain, remainder taken from reference TRBV19 and TRBJ2-7, is DGGITQSPKYLFRKEGQNVTLSCEQNLNHDAMYWYRQDPGQGLRLIYYSQIVNDFQKGDIAEGYSVSREKKESFPLTVTSAQKNPTAFYLCASTEHRGRSHEQYFGPGTRLTVT.

The chain joins TRBV5-5 to TRBJ2-7; D is possibly TRBD2 (5 bases). Per the germline V gene, CDR1 is SGHKS and CDR2 is YYEKEE (reference sequence). Trimming shortened V by 2 bases and J by 1 base, and 7 bases separated the two germline ends. This CDR3 comprises 13 residues. The CDR3 reads CASSFEGSYEQYF. CDR3 nucleotides: TGTGCCAGCAGCTTCGAGGGTTCCTACGAGCAGTACTTC. Variable domain in full (rest from reference TRBV5-5 and TRBJ2-7): DAGVTQSPTHLIKTRGQQVTLRCSPISGHKSVSWYQQVLGQGPQFIFQYYEKEERGRGNFPDRFSARQFPNYSSELNVNALLLGDSALYLCASSFEGSYEQYFGPGTRLTVT.

This chain links TRBV3-1 (or the pseudogene TRBV3-2) with TRBJ2-7; TRBD2 matches at 8 bases. This CDR3 contains 17 residues. J was trimmed by 2 bases and V by 1 base; bases with no gene match: 10. Germline V lookup: CDR1 LGHDT, CDR2 YNNKEL (reference sequence). CDR3 DNA: TGTGCCAGCAGCCAAGTTGTTAACGGGAGGGATCCCTACGAGCAGTACTTC. Its protein product is CASSQVVNGRDPYEQYF.

This chain joins TRBV28 and TRBJ2-1, with no clear D. V shed 4 bases and J shed 0 bases, with 13 bases lying between them. Germline V gives CDR1 MDHEN, CDR2 SYDVKM. There are 16 residues in the CDR3. CDR3 sequence: CASSSYSLSSYNEQFF. The CDR3 DNA follows: TGTGCCAGCAGTTCGTACAGCTTGAGCTCCTACAATGAGCAGTTCTTC.

At least ten counts were recorded for this clone. This chain uses TRBV6-5 with TRBJ2-7; TRBD1 agrees at 8 bases. V lost 6 bases, J lost 5 bases, and 12 bases stayed unmatched. Per germline, CDR1 MNHEY and CDR2 SVGAGI. The length of the CDR3 is 15 residues. The CDR3 reads CASSRGQGAINEQYF. CDR3 bases: TGTGCCAGCAGCCGCGGGCAGGGGGCGATCAACGAGCAGTACTTC.

This chain links TRBV20-1 with TRBJ2-6, with D possibly matching TRBD1 (6 bases). In germline, CDR1 is DFQATT, CDR2 SNEGSKA (reference sequence). Trimming removed 3 bases at V and 4 bases at J, with 13 bases between. This CDR3 has 15 residues. The CDR3 bases are TGCAGTGCTAGTCGAAACAGGGAAGGGGCCAACGTCCTGACTTTC. Its protein is CSASRNREGANVLTF.

The genes are TRBV18 and TRBJ1-1; 8 bases are a match to TRBD1. With 4 bases clipped from V and 1 base from J, the junction kept 5 bases outside the gene matches. The V gene's germline CDR1 is KGHSH and CDR2 LQKENI. The CDR3 covers 15 residues. The CDR3 protein is CASSLGTGQNTEAFF. Written as DNA, the CDR3 is TGTGCCAGCTCACTCGGGACAGGTCAGAACACTGAAGCTTTCTTT.

The CDR3 sequence is CASSPPPSGGAKEQFF. Written as DNA, the CDR3 is TGTGCCAGCAGTCCGCCTCCTAGCGGGGGGGCCAAGGAGCAGTTCTTC. V is TRBV2 and J is TRBJ2-1; TRBD2 aligns across 12 bases. The germline V gene encodes CDR1 SNHLY and CDR2 FYNNEI. J lost 10 bases, V lost 5 bases, and 12 bases had no gene match. The CDR3 extends over 16 amino acids.

This sequence joins TRBV30 and TRBJ1-5; 9 positions match TRBD1. The length of the CDR3 is 14 residues. Germline V gene lookup returns CDR1 GTSNPN and CDR2 SVGIG (reference sequence). The ends lost 1 base at V and 2 bases at J; junction bases unmatched: 0. Here the CDR3 DNA reads TGTGCCTGGAGTGGGACAGGGGGCAATCAGCCCCAGCATTTT. Its translation is CAWSGTGGNQPQHF.

The CDR3 DNA reads as TGTGCCAGCAGTTTACCAGGGGCTGGCTACACCTTC. Protein: CASSLPGAGYTF. The chain combines TRBV12-3 or TRBV12-4 with TRBJ1-2, with D possibly being TRBD1 (6 bases). CDR3 size: 12 residues. The germline V and J ends were trimmed by 2 bases and 7 bases, with 8 bases remaining between them.

This clone was recorded once. The chain uses TRBV11-2 and TRBJ2-7; 9 nucleotides align to TRBD1. J was trimmed by 6 bases and V by 6 bases; bases with no gene match: 12. The CDR3 is 15 amino acids. Germline CDR1 SGHAT, CDR2 FQNNGV. CDR3 DNA sequence: TGTGCCAGCAGGGCGGGCGGGACAGGGTGGGGCGAGCAGTACTTC. Protein: CASRAGGTGWGEQYF.

V is TRBV7-9 and J is TRBJ1-2, with 7 bases matching TRBD1. Per the germline V gene, CDR1 is SEHNR and CDR2 is FQNEAQ (reference sequence). J was trimmed by 1 base and V by 3 bases; bases with no gene match: 17. This CDR3 region has 19 residues. CDR3 protein: CASSFTHDRAPIFNYGYTF. The CDR3 bases are TGTGCCAGCAGCTTCACTCACGACAGGGCCCCAATCTTTAACTATGGCTACACCTTC.

The chain links TRBV5-4 to TRBJ2-2, with D possibly TRBD2 on 6 matching bases. Trimming stripped 4 bases from V and 1 base from J, with 14 bases between. This CDR3 spans 16 amino acids. The germline CDR1 and CDR2 sequences are SGHNT and YYREEE (reference sequence). CDR3: CASSPAGSRNTGELFF. In nucleotides, the CDR3 is TGTGCCAGCAGCCCTGCGGGGAGTAGGAACACCGGGGAGCTGTTTTTT.

This chain links TRBV11-2 with TRBJ2-7; the match to TRBD2 covers 10 bases. Germline V gives CDR1 SGHAT, CDR2 FQNNGV. CDR3 length equals 14 residues. V lost 5 bases and J lost 5; bases outside the gene matches: 6. The CDR3 sequence: CASSPGLAIDEQYF. In DNA form, the CDR3 reads TGTGCCAGCAGCCCGGGACTAGCGATCGACGAGCAGTACTTC. Together with reference TRBV11-2 and TRBJ2-7, the CDR3 gives the full variable domain: EAGVAQSPRYKIIEKRQSVAFWCNPISGHATLYWYQQILGQGPKLLIQFQNNGVVDDSQLPKDRFSAERLKGVDSTLKIQPAKLEDSAVYLCASSPGLAIDEQYFGPGTRLTVT.

Remarks on this clone: An end of the junction does not agree with germline; a read error may underlie this. The chain carries TRBV6-1 and TRBJ2-7, with D perhaps matching TRBD2 (5 bases). The germline CDR1 and CDR2 sequences are MNHNS and SASEGT. This CDR3 has 12 residues. This CDR3 is CASSEGSAGGNF. The CDR3 DNA reads TGTGCCAGCAGTGAGGGATCAGCAGGAGGAAACTTC.

V and J are TRBV29-1 and TRBJ2-3; 11 bases line up with TRBD2. This CDR3 contains 17 residues. The V gene end was trimmed by 4 bases and the J gene end by 4 bases; junction bases not matched to a gene: 13. CDR1 and CDR2 (germline): SQVTM, ANQGSEA. The CDR3: CSVVSGGAGVLPDTQYF. CDR3 nucleotides: TGCAGCGTTGTTAGCGGGGGGGCCGGGGTCCTGCCAGATACGCAGTATTTT.